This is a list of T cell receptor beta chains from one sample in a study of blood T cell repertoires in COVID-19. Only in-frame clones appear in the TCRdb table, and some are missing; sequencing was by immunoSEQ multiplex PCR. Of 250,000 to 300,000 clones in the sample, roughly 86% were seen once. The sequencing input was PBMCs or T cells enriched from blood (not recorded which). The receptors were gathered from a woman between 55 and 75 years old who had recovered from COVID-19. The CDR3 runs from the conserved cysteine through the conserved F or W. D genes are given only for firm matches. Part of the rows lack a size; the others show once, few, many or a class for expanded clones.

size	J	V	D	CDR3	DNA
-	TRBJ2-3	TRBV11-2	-	CASSLSVSRADTQYF	TGTGCCAGCAGCCTCTCCGTTAGCAGGGCAGATACGCAGTATTTT
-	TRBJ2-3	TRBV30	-	CAWSYTDTQYF	TGTGCCTGGAGTTACACAGATACGCAGTATTTT
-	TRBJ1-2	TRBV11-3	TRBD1	CASSPVQGAHYGYTF	TGTGCCAGCAGCCCGGTACAGGGGGCCCACTATGGCTACACCTTC
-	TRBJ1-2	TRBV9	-	CALSPGHGYTF	TGTGCCTTAAGCCCAGGCCATGGCTACACCTTC
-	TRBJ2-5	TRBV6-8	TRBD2	CASSYPTSSGQETQYF	TGTGCCAGCAGTTACCCGACTAGCTCGGGACAAGAGACCCAGTACTTC
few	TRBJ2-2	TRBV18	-	CASSPERGIGELFF	TGTGCCAGCTCACCGGAACGGGGTATCGGGGAGCTGTTTTTT
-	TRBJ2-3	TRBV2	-	CASGNPQGYTDTQYF	TGTGCCAGCGGAAACCCACAGGGATACACAGATACGCAGTATTTT
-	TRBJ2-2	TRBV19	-	CASSIDQRRNTGELFF	TGTGCCAGTAGTATAGACCAGCGGAGGAACACCGGGGAGCTGTTTTTT
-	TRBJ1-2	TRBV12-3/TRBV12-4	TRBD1	CASSSGGTGWFTF	TGTGCCAGCAGTTCGGGTGGGACAGGGTGGTTCACCTTC
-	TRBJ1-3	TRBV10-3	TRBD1	CAHEGAGNTIYF	TGTGCCCACGAGGGGGCAGGAAACACCATATATTTT
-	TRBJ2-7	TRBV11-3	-	CASSPPGRVPIYEQYF	TGTGCCAGCAGCCCCCCGGGCAGGGTTCCTATCTACGAGCAGTACTTC
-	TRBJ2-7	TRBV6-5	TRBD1	CASSYWDRAYEQYF	TGTGCCAGCAGTTACTGGGACAGAGCCTACGAGCAGTACTTC
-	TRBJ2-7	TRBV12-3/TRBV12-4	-	CASSLGGGEQYF	TGTGCCAGCAGTCTCGGGGGAGGCGAGCAGTACTTC
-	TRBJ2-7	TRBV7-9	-	CASSRAVVTYEQYF	TGTGCCAGCAGCCGCGCCGTAGTAACCTACGAGCAGTACTTC
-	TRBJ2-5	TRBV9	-	CASSKGDYSETQYF	TGTGCCAGCAGCAAGGGGGACTATTCGGAGACCCAGTACTTC
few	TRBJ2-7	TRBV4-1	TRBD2	CASSPTEGPGGPYEQYF	TGCGCCAGCAGCCCCACCGAGGGACCGGGAGGGCCTTACGAGCAGTACTTC
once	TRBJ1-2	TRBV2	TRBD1	CASRFSGGGYTF	TGTGCCAGCCGCTTCTCAGGGGGTGGCTACACCTTC
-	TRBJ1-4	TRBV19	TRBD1	CASTDRGGEKLFF	TGTGCCAGTACCGACAGGGGAGGTGAAAAACTGTTTTTT
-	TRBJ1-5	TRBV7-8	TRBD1	CASSSQGQGFNQPQHF	TGTGCCAGCAGCAGCCAGGGACAGGGGTTTAATCAGCCCCAGCATTTT
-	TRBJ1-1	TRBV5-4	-	CASSPQGLNTEAFF	TGTGCCAGCAGCCCGCAGGGTCTGAACACTGAAGCTTTCTTT
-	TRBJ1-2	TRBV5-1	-	CASSLSRGPGESGYTF	TGCGCCAGCAGCTTGTCCAGGGGCCCGGGTGAGAGCGGCTACACCTTC
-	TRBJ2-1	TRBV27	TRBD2	CASRVRTSGSFGNEQFF	TGTGCCAGCAGAGTCCGGACTAGCGGGAGCTTTGGCAATGAGCAGTTCTTC
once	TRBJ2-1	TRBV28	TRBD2	CASSPGLAGVDEQFF	TGTGCCAGCAGCCCGGGACTAGCGGGAGTCGATGAGCAGTTCTTC
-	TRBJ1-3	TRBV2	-	CASSPQGISGNTIYF	TGTGCCAGCAGTCCACAGGGAATATCCGGAAACACCATATATTTT
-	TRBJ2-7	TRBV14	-	CAGEFDEQYF	TGTGCCGGAGAATTCGACGAGCAGTACTTC
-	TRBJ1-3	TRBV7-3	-	CASSLSHTPGNTIYF	TGTGCCAGCAGCTTAAGTCACACACCAGGAAACACCATATATTTT
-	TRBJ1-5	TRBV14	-	CASSHSGGNQPQHF	TGTGCCAGCAGCCACTCGGGAGGCAATCAGCCCCAGCATTTT
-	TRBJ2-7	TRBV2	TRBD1	CASSQETGGYEQYF	TGTGCCAGCAGTCAAGAAACAGGGGGCTACGAGCAGTACTTC
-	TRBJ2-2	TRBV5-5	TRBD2	CASRMQLAGVAGELFF	TGTGCCAGCAGAATGCAACTAGCGGGAGTGGCCGGGGAGCTGTTTTTT
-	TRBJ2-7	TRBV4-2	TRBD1	CASSQETGNTYEQYF	TGTGCCAGCAGCCAAGAGACAGGGAATACCTACGAGCAGTACTTC
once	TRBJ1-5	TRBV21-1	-	CASSKASGVGRDNQPQHF	TGTGCCAGCAGCAAAGCGTCTGGCGTAGGACGGGACAATCAGCCCCAGCATTTT
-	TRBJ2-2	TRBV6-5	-	CALATSLPTGELFF	TGTGCCCTCGCCACTAGCCTTCCCACAGGGGAGCTGTTTTTT
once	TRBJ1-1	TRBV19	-	CASSMRDRTEAFF	TGTGCCAGTAGTATGCGGGATCGGACTGAAGCTTTCTTT
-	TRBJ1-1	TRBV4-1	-	CASSQDQPGSTEAFF	TGCGCCAGCAGCCAAGATCAGCCGGGGAGCACTGAAGCTTTCTTT
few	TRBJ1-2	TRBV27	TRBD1	CASSQGVPLSGYTF	TGTGCCAGCAGCCAGGGGGTTCCGTTATCTGGCTACACCTTC
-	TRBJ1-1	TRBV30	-	CAWRPGLLNTEAFF	TGTGCCTGGAGACCGGGACTTTTGAACACTGAAGCTTTCTTT
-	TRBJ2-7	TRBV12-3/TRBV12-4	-	CASSPHPYEQYF	TGTGCCAGCAGTCCACACCCCTACGAGCAGTACTTC
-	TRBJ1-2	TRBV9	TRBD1	CASSVTGGGYTF	TGTGCCAGCAGCGTGACAGGGGGCGGCTACACCTTC
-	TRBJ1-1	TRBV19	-	CASRRDAEAFF	TGTGCCAGCCGGAGGGACGCTGAAGCTTTCTTT
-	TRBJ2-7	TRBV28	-	CASSSLSYEQYF	TGTGCCAGCAGTTCCCTTTCCTACGAGCAGTACTTC
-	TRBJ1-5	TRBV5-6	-	CASSLAGPGAQHF	TGTGCCAGCAGCTTGGCAGGGCCGGGGGCCCAGCATTTT
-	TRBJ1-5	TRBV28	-	CASSLPPSSQHF	TGTGCCAGCAGTTTACCCCCCTCGTCCCAGCATTTT
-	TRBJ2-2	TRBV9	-	CASSSQVEGNTGELFF	TGTGCCAGCAGTTCTCAAGTAGAGGGGAACACCGGGGAGCTGTTTTTT
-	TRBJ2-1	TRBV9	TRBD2	CASSDGLAQYNEQFF	TGTGCCAGCAGCGACGGACTAGCGCAATACAATGAGCAGTTCTTC
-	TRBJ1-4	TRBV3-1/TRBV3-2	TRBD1	CASSPTGGFEKLFF	TGTGCCAGCAGCCCTACAGGGGGCTTTGAAAAACTGTTTTTT
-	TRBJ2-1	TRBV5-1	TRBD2	CASSRAPMAGGPEQFF	TGCGCCAGCAGCCGGGCCCCTATGGCGGGGGGCCCCGAGCAGTTCTTC
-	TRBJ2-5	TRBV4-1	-	CASSPGPKGETQYF	TGCGCCAGCAGCCCCGGCCCAAAGGGGGAGACCCAGTACTTC
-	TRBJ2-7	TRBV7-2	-	CASSLRGRAIYEQYF	TGTGCCAGCAGCTTGAGGGGGAGGGCCATATACGAGCAGTACTTC
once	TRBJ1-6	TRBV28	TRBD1	CASSPWGQGANSPLHF	TGTGCCAGCAGCCCTTGGGGACAGGGGGCGAATTCACCCCTCCACTTT
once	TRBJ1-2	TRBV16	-	CASSPSGGAYLYGYTF	TGTGCCAGCAGCCCGTCGGGTGGGGCTTATCTCTATGGCTACACCTTC
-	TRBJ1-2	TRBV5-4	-	CASSLIGHRGYTF	TGTGCCAGCAGCTTGATAGGACACAGAGGCTACACCTTC
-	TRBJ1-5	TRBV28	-	CASTGVNQPQHF	TGTGCCAGCACCGGGGTCAATCAGCCCCAGCATTTT
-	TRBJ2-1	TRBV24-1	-	CATSDSAKQGNNEQFF	TGTGCCACCAGTGATTCTGCTAAACAGGGAAACAATGAGCAGTTCTTC
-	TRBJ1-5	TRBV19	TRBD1	CASRTGGGGQPQHF	TGTGCCAGTAGAACAGGGGGCGGGGGACAGCCCCAGCATTTT
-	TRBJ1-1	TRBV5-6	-	CASKSRRGGDTEAFF	TGTGCCAGCAAGAGTCGCAGGGGAGGGGACACTGAAGCTTTCTTT